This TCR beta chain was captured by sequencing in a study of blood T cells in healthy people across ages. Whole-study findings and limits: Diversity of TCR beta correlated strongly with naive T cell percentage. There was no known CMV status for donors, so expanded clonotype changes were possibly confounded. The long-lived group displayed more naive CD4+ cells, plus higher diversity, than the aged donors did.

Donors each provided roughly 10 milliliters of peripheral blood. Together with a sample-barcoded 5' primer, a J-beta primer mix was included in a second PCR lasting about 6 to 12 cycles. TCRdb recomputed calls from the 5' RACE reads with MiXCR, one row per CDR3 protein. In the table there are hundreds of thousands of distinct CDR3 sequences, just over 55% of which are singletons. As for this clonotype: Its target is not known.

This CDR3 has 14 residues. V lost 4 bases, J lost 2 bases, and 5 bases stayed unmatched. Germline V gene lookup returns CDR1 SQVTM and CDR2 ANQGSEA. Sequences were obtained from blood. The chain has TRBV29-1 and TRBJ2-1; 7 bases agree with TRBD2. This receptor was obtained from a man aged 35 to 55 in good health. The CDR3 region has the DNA TGCAGCGTTGCGGCTAGCGGACCCTACAATGAGCAGTTCTTC. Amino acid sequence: CSVAASGPYNEQFF.